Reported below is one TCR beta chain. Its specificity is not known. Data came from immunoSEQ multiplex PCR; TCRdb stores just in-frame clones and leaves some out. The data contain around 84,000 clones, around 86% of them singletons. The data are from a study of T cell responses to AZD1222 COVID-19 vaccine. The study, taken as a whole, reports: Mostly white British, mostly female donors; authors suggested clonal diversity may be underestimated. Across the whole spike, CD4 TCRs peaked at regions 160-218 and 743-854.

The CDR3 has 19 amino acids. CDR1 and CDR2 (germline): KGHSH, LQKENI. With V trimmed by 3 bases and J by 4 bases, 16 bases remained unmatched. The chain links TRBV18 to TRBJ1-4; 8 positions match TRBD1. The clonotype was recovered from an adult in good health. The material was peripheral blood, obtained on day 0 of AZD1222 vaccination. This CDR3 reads CASSPGPTGPTGGNEKLFF. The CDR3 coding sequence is TGTGCCAGCTCACCCGGCCCCACAGGACCCACAGGGGGTAATGAAAAACTGTTTTTT.